This T cell receptor (beta chain) is drawn from a study of metastatic and nonmetastatic thyroid tumors. Via MiXCR, TCRdb re-called the PCR reads. This table has around 19,000 clones, about 20% appearing once. Trimming removed 5 bases from V and 3 bases from J, with 7 bases in between. Germline CDR1 reads MNHGY; CDR2 reads SVAAGI. This CDR3 is 13 amino acids long. Not a single patient had been given any form of treatment at any point before undergoing thyroid surgery. This sequence joins TRBV6-9 and TRBJ2-2; D is ambiguous. Source material: blood. The sequence derives from a female donor with papillary thyroid cancer or a benign thyroid nodule (not recorded which). Some clones in this sample may be carry-over from other donors' samples. Here the CDR3 reads CASSRTDTGELFF. The CDR3, as DNA: TGTGCCAGCAGTAGGACGGACACCGGGGAGCTGTTTTTT.